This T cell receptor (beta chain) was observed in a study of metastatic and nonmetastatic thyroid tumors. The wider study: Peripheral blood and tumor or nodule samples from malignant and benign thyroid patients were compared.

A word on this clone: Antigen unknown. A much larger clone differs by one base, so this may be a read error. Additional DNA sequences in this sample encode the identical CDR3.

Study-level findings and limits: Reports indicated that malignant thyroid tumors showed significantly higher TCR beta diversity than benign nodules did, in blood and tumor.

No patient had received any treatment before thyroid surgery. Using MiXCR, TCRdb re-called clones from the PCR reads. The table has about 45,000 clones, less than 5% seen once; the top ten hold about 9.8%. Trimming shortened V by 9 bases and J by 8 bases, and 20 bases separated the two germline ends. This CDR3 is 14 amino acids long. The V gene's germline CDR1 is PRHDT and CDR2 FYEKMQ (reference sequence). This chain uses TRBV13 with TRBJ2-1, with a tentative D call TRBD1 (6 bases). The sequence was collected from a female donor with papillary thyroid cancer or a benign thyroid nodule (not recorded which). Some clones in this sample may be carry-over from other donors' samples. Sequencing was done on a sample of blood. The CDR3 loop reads CASRWGQRHYEQFF. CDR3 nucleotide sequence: TGTGCCAGTCGGTGGGGGCAAAGGCATTATGAGCAGTTCTTC.